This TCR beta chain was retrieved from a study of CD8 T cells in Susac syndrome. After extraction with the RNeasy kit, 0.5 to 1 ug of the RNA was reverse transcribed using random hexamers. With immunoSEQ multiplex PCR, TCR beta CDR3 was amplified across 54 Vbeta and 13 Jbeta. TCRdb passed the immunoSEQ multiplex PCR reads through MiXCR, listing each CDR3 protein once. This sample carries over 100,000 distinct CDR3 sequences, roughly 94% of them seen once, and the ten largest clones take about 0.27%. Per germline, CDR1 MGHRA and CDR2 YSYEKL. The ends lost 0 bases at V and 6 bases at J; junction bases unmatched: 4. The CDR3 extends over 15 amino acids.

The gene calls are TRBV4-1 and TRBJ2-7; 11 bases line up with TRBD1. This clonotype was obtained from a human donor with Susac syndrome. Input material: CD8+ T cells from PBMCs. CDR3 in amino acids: CASSQDGTGGGEQYF. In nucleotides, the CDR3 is TGCGCCAGCAGCCAAGATGGGACAGGGGGAGGCGAGCAGTACTTC.